This TCR beta chain was sequenced in a study of blood T cell repertoires in COVID-19. Overall study: Spain, Italy and the United States supplied samples that represented acute and convalescent COVID-19. Nucleic acid was either cDNA or gDNA, and it came from T cells, B-cell-depleted T cells, or PBMCs.

The protocol was immunoSEQ multiplex PCR, while the TCRdb copy is restricted to in-frame clones and leaves out a portion. Found here are roughly 110,000 clones, 75% to 90% of them singletons; the top ten hold 5.5%. The sequenced sample was peripheral blood. The source of this sequence is a woman aged 60-75 years with COVID-19, enrolled during active disease.

CDR3 protein: CASGQVSTDTQYF. CDR3 DNA sequence: TGTGCCAGCGGACAGGTTAGCACAGATACGCAGTATTTT. This chain uses TRBV4-2 with TRBJ2-3; 7 positions match TRBD1. The CDR3 has 13 residues. Germline values: CDR1 LGHNA, CDR2 YNFKEQ. With V trimmed by 8 bases and J by 0 bases, 2 bases remained unmatched.